These 15 T cell receptor beta chains came from one sample sequenced in a study of blood T cell repertoires in COVID-19. Assay used: immunoSEQ multiplex PCR; TCRdb lists only in-frame clones, some missing. The repertoire has about 220,000 clones, 88% of them found once; the top ten carry 2.6%. What was sequenced was PBMCs or T cells enriched from blood (not recorded which). Receptors were obtained from a woman younger than 45 who had recovered from COVID-19.

The CDR3 nucleotides read TGCGCCAGCAGCTTGGCCGGGAGGGAAGCTTTCTTT. Encoded protein: CASSLAGREAFF. The chain couples TRBV5-1 to TRBJ1-1; D remains ambiguous. The germline V gene encodes CDR1 SGHRS and CDR2 YFSETQ. The V and J ends lost 0 bases and 8 bases respectively, with 8 bases between them. The CDR3 has 12 residues.

The V and J genes are TRBV4-1 and TRBJ1-1; no firm D call. The CDR3 loop spans 15 amino acids. The ends were cut back, 1 base at V and 0 bases at J, with 9 bases in the middle. The germline V gene has CDR1 MGHRA and CDR2 YSYEKL. This CDR3 is CASSQGHRVNTEAFF. CDR3 DNA: TGCGCCAGCAGCCAAGGCCATAGAGTGAACACTGAAGCTTTCTTT.

The chain links TRBV5-1 to TRBJ2-6, with TRBD1 matching 7 bases. Germline V gene lookup returns CDR1 SGHRS and CDR2 YFSETQ. This CDR3 spans 16 amino acids. V shed 4 bases and J 2 bases; nucleotides not matched to a gene: 6. The CDR3 reads CASSLTQGAGANVLTF. CDR3 in DNA: TGCGCCAGCAGCCTGACCCAGGGGGCTGGGGCCAACGTCCTGACTTTC.

The V and J genes are TRBV6-5 and TRBJ1-4; D is ambiguous. Trimming pared 0 bases from V and 8 bases from J, leaving 16 bases between. There are 16 residues in the CDR3. CDR1 and CDR2 (germline): MNHEY, SVGAGI. CDR3 bases: TGTGCCAGCAGTTACTCCACTTACTCGGGATTGGAAAAACTGTTTTTT. It specifies CASSYSTYSGLEKLFF.

V usage is TRBV4-3 and J usage is TRBJ1-2; 9 nucleotides line up with TRBD1. The CDR3 is made up of 15 amino acids. Germline values: CDR1 LGHNA, CDR2 YSLEER. With 5 bases clipped from V and 3 bases from J, the junction kept 7 bases outside the gene matches. CDR3 sequence: CASSNTWTGDYGYTF. The DNA for the CDR3 is TGCGCCAGCAGCAATACTTGGACAGGGGACTATGGCTACACCTTC.

The genes are TRBV7-2 and TRBJ2-7; 11 bases fit TRBD2. The CDR3 is 14 amino acids. Germline trimming cut 2 bases from V and 5 bases from J; bases unmatched to any gene: 2. Germline V gene data show CDR1 as SGHTA and CDR2 as FQGNSA. CDR3 amino acids: CASSLTSGGNEQYF. In DNA form, the CDR3 reads TGTGCCAGCAGCTTAACTAGCGGGGGTAACGAGCAGTACTTC.

This chain connects TRBV7-9 to TRBJ1-2, with 8 bases matching TRBD1. The CDR3 is made up of 14 amino acids. Germline V gene lookup returns CDR1 SEHNR and CDR2 FQNEAQ (reference sequence). J gave up 8 bases and V 5 bases, and 10 bases lay outside the gene matches. Here the CDR3 DNA reads TGTGCCAGCAGCCCCTGGACAGGGATCGGGGGCTACACCTTC. Its protein is CASSPWTGIGGYTF.

Turning to this clone: Relative to the germline gene, one junction end is altered; a read error may explain this. The chain has TRBV6-1 and TRBJ2-3; tentatively, D is TRBD2 (6 bases). Germline values: CDR1 MNHNS, CDR2 SASEGT. This CDR3 is 14 amino acids long. CDR3 region: CASREDAGPDTQYF. As DNA, the CDR3 is TGTGCCAGCAGGGAAGACGCGGGGCCAGATACGCAGTATTTT.

The genes are TRBV2 and TRBJ1-6, with 8 bases that match TRBD1. Losses at the gene ends were 6 bases for V and 8 bases for J; bases not matched to a gene: 9. CDR1 SNHLY and CDR2 FYNNEI come from the germline V gene. The CDR3 extends over 15 amino acids. CDR3 DNA: TGTGCCAGCAGAACCCGGACAGGGCTTGATTCACCCCTCCACTTT. The encoded protein is CASRTRTGLDSPLHF.

The rearrangement links TRBV6-2 or TRBV6-3 to TRBJ1-4, with D maybe TRBD1 (5 bases). The CDR3 totals 14 residues. The germline CDR1 and CDR2 sequences are MNHEY and SVGEGT. Trimming stripped 3 bases from V and 9 bases from J, with 14 bases between. CDR3 loop: CASSYGRDSQKLFF. In nucleotides, the CDR3 is TGTGCCAGCAGTTATGGAAGAGACAGCCAAAAACTGTTTTTT.

This clone was seen only a few times. The chain recombines TRBV7-9 with TRBJ1-2; possible D gene TRBD1, 5 bases. Deletions cut 2 bases from V and 0 bases from J, with 13 bases between. Germline V gene data show CDR1 as SEHNR and CDR2 as FQNEAQ (reference sequence). CDR3 size: 16 residues. Written as DNA, the CDR3 is TGTGCCAGCAGCTTAAGCCTCCCGACAGCTAACTATGGCTACACCTTC. It translates to CASSLSLPTANYGYTF.

The chain employs TRBV18 and TRBJ1-2, with 11 bases lining up with TRBD1. V was clipped by 0 bases and J by 3 bases; unmatched bases: 3. This CDR3 comprises 16 residues. Germline CDR1 is KGHSH and CDR2 is LQKENI. The CDR3 region is CASSPPGQGADYGYTF. CDR3 DNA: TGTGCCAGCTCACCACCCGGACAGGGGGCTGACTATGGCTACACCTTC.

The chain joins TRBV9 to TRBJ2-6; D is undetermined. V lost 0 bases and J lost 0, with 4 bases in between. The CDR3 is 15 residues long. Per the germline V gene, CDR1 is SGDLS and CDR2 is YYNGEE. CDR3: CASSVDGSGANVLTF. CDR3 DNA sequence: TGTGCCAGCAGCGTAGACGGCTCTGGGGCCAACGTCCTGACTTTC.

CDR3 nucleotide sequence: TGTGCCAGTAGTGCCTCTCTGGGGGCGATCACAGATACGCAGTATTTT. Protein product: CASSASLGAITDTQYF. The chain combines TRBV19 with TRBJ2-3; TRBD1 is a possible D gene (6 bases). The CDR3 is 16 amino acids. Germline CDR1 is LNHDA and CDR2 is SQIVND (reference sequence). The germline V and J ends were trimmed by 5 bases and 2 bases, with 17 bases remaining between them.

The V gene is TRBV7-8, the J gene TRBJ1-1; 8 bases line up with TRBD1. The CDR3 extends over 16 amino acids. Germline CDR1 is SGHVS and CDR2 is FQNEAQ. The V segment lost 3 bases and the J segment 6 bases; nucleotides outside the gene matches: 12. Here the CDR3 reads CASSLGLRGLNAEAFF. DNA of the CDR3: TGTGCCAGCAGCTTGGGTCTCAGGGGGCTCAACGCTGAAGCTTTCTTT. Supplemented by reference TRBV7-8 and TRBJ1-1, the full variable domain reads GAGVSQSPRYKVAKRGQDVALRCDPISGHVSLFWYQQALGQGPEFLTYFQNEAQLDKSGLPSDRFFAERPEGSVSTLKIQRTQQEDSAVYLCASSLGLRGLNAEAFFGQGTRLTVV.